This T cell receptor (beta chain) was recorded in a study of blood T cell repertoires in COVID-19. About the study: Researchers got acute and convalescent COVID-19 samples from the United States, Italy and Spain. Nucleic acid was either cDNA or gDNA, and it came from T cells, B-cell-depleted T cells, or PBMCs.

Germline V gene lookup returns CDR1 SNHLY and CDR2 FYNNEI. V dropped 5 bases and J dropped 3 bases, with 17 bases sitting between them. The CDR3 is 15 residues long. Assay: immunoSEQ multiplex PCR; the TCRdb copy retains only in-frame clones and omits some. The profile covers under 35,000 clones, with 80% appearing a single time and approximately 30% taken by the ten largest. The chain combines TRBV2 with TRBJ2-7, with D perhaps TRBD1 (5 bases). Sequencing used peripheral blood. The sequence came from a man at least 80 years old with acute or convalescent COVID-19. The chain's CDR3 is CASSKASGQHYEQYF. CDR3 nucleotide sequence: TGTGCCAGCAGTAAGGCGTCAGGGCAACACTACGAGCAGTACTTC.